A single sample is the source of the 17 T cell receptor beta chains below, sequenced in a study of CD8+CD57+ T cells in acquired aplastic anemia. The use of genomic DNA as template underpinned the TCR beta VDJ and CDR3 profiling. TCRdb fed the reads into MiXCR, producing one record per CDR3 protein. The repertoire has 120,000 or so distinct CDR3 sequences, about 40% of them found once; the top ten carry over 2%. An expansion of CD8+CD57+ cells by flow cytometry had been shown in patients chosen for sequencing. Sequencing used sorted CD4+, CD8+, or CD8+CD57+ T cells (not recorded which) from PBMCs. These TCRs come from a human donor with aplastic anemia.

The gene calls are TRBV20-1 and TRBJ1-1; perhaps TRBD1 as D (5 bases). The CDR3 contains 13 residues. Germline loops: CDR1 DFQATT, CDR2 SNEGSKA (reference sequence). The V and J ends lost 4 bases and 1 base respectively, with 10 bases between them. CDR3 bases: TGCAGTGCTAACACAGGAGGGAACACTGAAGCTTTCTTT. Its translation: CSANTGGNTEAFF.

This clonotype was detected only a few times. This chain joins TRBV18 and TRBJ1-1, with 7 nucleotides matching TRBD1. This CDR3 contains 14 residues. CDR1 is KGHSH, CDR2 LQKENI, per germline. V was pared by 2 bases and J by 4 bases, with 4 bases of the junction left unmatched. The CDR3 here is CASSPGQVRTEAFF. The CDR3 coding sequence is TGTGCCAGCTCACCAGGACAGGTTCGCACTGAAGCTTTCTTT. Based on the CDR3 plus reference TRBV18 and TRBJ1-1, the full variable domain is NAGVMQNPRHLVRRRGQEARLRCSPMKGHSHVYWYRQLPEEGLKFMVYLQKENIIDESGMPKERFSAEFPKEGPSILRIQQVVRGDSAAYFCASSPGQVRTEAFFGQGTRLTVV.

The table lists this clonotype with many counts. The chain employs TRBV2 and TRBJ2-5; the match to TRBD2 covers 9 bases. V shed 1 base and J 4 bases; nucleotides not matched to a gene: 7. This CDR3 comprises 16 residues. CDR1 and CDR2 (germline): SNHLY, FYNNEI. The CDR3 DNA reads as TGTGCCAGCAGTGAAGTAGGAGCGGGGGGTTCAGAGACCCAGTACTTC. Encoded protein: CASSEVGAGGSETQYF. Filled out from reference TRBV2 and TRBJ2-5, the complete variable domain reads EPEVTQTPSHQVTQMGQEVILRCVPISNHLYFYWYRQILGQKVEFLVSFYNNEISEKSEIFDDQFSVERPDGSNFTLKIRSTKLEDSAMYFCASSEVGAGGSETQYFGPGTRLLVL.

A few counts support this clonotype. V is TRBV5-6 and J is TRBJ1-4; D remains ambiguous. The ends were cut back, 2 bases at V and 6 bases at J, with 23 bases in the middle. Germline V gene lookup returns CDR1 SGHDT and CDR2 YYEEEE. The CDR3 runs 18 residues. CDR3 sequence: CASSLRGPPRLRDEKLFF. CDR3 bases: TGTGCCAGCAGCTTACGAGGACCGCCCAGGCTCCGGGATGAAAAACTGTTTTTT.

J is TRBJ2-5 and V is TRBV20-1, with 15 bases lining up with TRBD2. Germline V gene sequence: CDR1 DFQATT, CDR2 SNEGSKA (reference sequence). J was trimmed by 5 bases and V by 3 bases; bases with no gene match: 4. This CDR3 has 15 residues. The CDR3 nucleotides are TGCAGTGCTAGTAGGACTAGCGGGGGGGAGGAGACCCAGTACTTC. Protein product: CSASRTSGGEETQYF.

The table lists this clonotype with many counts. Here the CDR3 reads CASRRQGAAYEQYF. The CDR3 nucleotides read TGTGCCAGCAGGCGACAGGGGGCCGCCTACGAGCAGTACTTC. The chain uses TRBV6-1 and TRBJ2-7; 10 bases line up with TRBD1. J gave up 2 bases and V 6 bases, and 4 bases lay outside the gene matches. This CDR3 is built from 14 residues. The germline gives CDR1 MNHNS, CDR2 SASEGT.

The chain couples TRBV15 to TRBJ2-5; D not certain. The germline CDR1 and CDR2 sequences are LNHNV and YYDKDF (reference sequence). The CDR3 runs 14 residues. Trimming pared 1 base from V and 1 base from J, leaving 7 bases between. CDR3 in amino acids: CATSRGLVQETQYF. The CDR3 DNA reads TGTGCCACCAGCAGAGGACTCGTCCAAGAGACCCAGTACTTC.

This clonotype has more than one count but fewer than ten. The V call is TRBV28, the J call TRBJ2-7; D is possibly TRBD1 or TRBD2 (5 bases each). The CDR3 has 13 residues. V was trimmed by 7 bases and J by 3 bases, leaving 13 bases between them. Germline V gene data show CDR1 as MDHEN and CDR2 as SYDVKM. The CDR3 here is CASISPGSYEQYF. For the CDR3, the DNA is TGTGCCAGCATCTCGCCAGGGAGCTACGAGCAGTACTTC.

This clonotype has a count of ten or more. CDR3 DNA sequence: TGTGCCAGCAGCCCCGGGACCTACTATGGCTACACCTTC. This translates into CASSPGTYYGYTF. This sequence joins TRBV27 and TRBJ1-2, with D possibly being TRBD1 (5 bases). The length of the CDR3 is 13 residues. In germline, CDR1 is MNHEY, CDR2 SMNVEV (reference sequence). V was clipped by 6 bases and J by 3 bases, with 11 bases between them.

J is TRBJ1-6 and V is TRBV20-1; 7 positions agree with TRBD1. Germline V gene lookup returns CDR1 DFQATT and CDR2 SNEGSKA (reference sequence). The CDR3 spans 13 residues. With V trimmed by 5 bases and J by 6 bases, 4 bases remained unmatched. The CDR3 spells CSAGGTVNSPLHF. The CDR3 bases are TGCAGTGCTGGAGGGACAGTTAATTCACCCCTCCACTTT.

The chain recombines TRBV27 with TRBJ2-5, with TRBD2 identical over 11 bases. This CDR3 comprises 16 residues. Germline values: CDR1 MNHEY, CDR2 SMNVEV (reference sequence). V was pared by 2 bases and J by 1 base, with 3 bases of the junction left unmatched. The CDR3 nucleotides are TGTGCCAGCAGTTTAACTCTAGCGGGGGGCCAAGAGACCCAGTACTTC. Translation: CASSLTLAGGQETQYF.

This clonotype was counted between two and nine times. The chain recombines TRBV29-1 with TRBJ1-2; 7 nucleotides agree with TRBD1. The CDR3 is 13 residues long. Germline V CDR1 and CDR2: SQVTM, ANQGSEA. Losses at the gene ends were 4 bases for V and 4 bases for J; bases not matched to a gene: 6. CDR3 bases: TGCAGCGTTGGGGAGGGACAGAGCTATGGCTACACCTTC. Residues: CSVGEGQSYGYTF.

The chain links TRBV10-3 to TRBJ1-2; 7 nucleotides line up with TRBD1. The V gene end was trimmed by 6 bases and the J gene end by 0 bases; junction bases not matched to a gene: 7. This CDR3 is 15 amino acids long. From germline, CDR1 is ENHRY and CDR2 SYGVKD. The CDR3 region has the DNA TGTGCCATCAGGTCTCAGGGGGAAGCTAACTATGGCTACACCTTC. Amino acids: CAIRSQGEANYGYTF.

This clonotype was counted at least ten times. CDR3 region: CASSYPGRGTSGYTF. The CDR3 DNA follows: TGCGCCAGCAGCTATCCGGGACGTGGAACTTCCGGCTACACCTTC. The chain carries TRBV5-1 and TRBJ1-2, with a weak D call TRBD1 (5 bases). The CDR3 consists of 15 residues. The V end lost 3 bases, the J end lost 8 bases, and 20 bases lay between the germline ends. CDR1 SGHRS and CDR2 YFSETQ come from the germline V gene.

V usage is TRBV29-1 and J usage is TRBJ2-1; a weak D match, TRBD2 (6 bases). The CDR3 totals 13 residues. Germline V CDR1 and CDR2: SQVTM, ANQGSEA. The V and J ends lost 7 bases and 5 bases respectively, with 15 bases between them. CDR3 DNA: TGCAGCGCACATCCGGGACTCAACAATGAGCAGTTCTTC. It specifies CSAHPGLNNEQFF.

This sequence joins TRBV7-8 and TRBJ2-3, with D hard to call. Germline V gives CDR1 SGHVS, CDR2 FQNEAQ. CDR3 length: 11 residues. The V end was cut by 7 bases, the J end by 3 bases, with 5 bases between. Written as DNA, the CDR3 is TGTGCCAGCAAAAGGACAGATACGCAGTATTTT. Translated, it gives CASKRTDTQYF.

This clonotype was seen repeatedly, ten times or more. The chain combines TRBV6-1 with TRBJ2-7; D is uncertain. Germline CDR1 MNHNS, CDR2 SASEGT. The CDR3 covers 13 residues. Trimming shortened V by 1 base and J by 4 bases, and 8 bases separated the two germline ends. The CDR3 loop reads CASSEGNRYEQYF. The CDR3, as DNA: TGTGCCAGCAGTGAAGGGAATAGGTACGAGCAGTACTTC.